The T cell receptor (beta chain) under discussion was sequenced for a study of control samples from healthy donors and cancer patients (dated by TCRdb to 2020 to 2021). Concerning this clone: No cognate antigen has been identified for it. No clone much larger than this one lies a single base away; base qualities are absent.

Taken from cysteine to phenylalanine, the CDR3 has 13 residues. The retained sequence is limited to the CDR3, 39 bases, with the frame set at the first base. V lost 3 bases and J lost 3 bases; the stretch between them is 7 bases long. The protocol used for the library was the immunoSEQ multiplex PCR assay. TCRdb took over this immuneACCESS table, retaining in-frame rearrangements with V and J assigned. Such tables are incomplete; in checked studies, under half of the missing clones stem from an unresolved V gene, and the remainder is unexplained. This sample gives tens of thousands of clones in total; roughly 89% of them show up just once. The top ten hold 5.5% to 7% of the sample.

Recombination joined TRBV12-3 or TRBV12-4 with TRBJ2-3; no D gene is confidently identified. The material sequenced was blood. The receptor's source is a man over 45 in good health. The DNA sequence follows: TGTGCCAGCAGTTTGGCAGTGACAGATACGCAGTATTTT. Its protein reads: CASSLAVTDTQYF.